Below, 5 T cell receptor beta chains from the same sample are listed, as sequenced in a study of control samples from healthy donors and cancer patients. The repertoire was sequenced with immunoSEQ multiplex PCR; TCRdb's copy has only in-frame clones and lacks some. The data contain approximately 100,000 clones, 86% of them singletons. The sequencing input was blood. The receptors were gathered from a man aged 30 to 39 in good health.

V usage is TRBV24-1 and J usage is TRBJ2-3; TRBD2 agrees at 10 bases. The CDR3 is 16 residues long. Trimming at V came to 7 bases and at J to 2 bases, leaving 8 bases not matched to a gene. Germline CDR1 is KGHDR and CDR2 is SFDVKD. The CDR3 nucleotides read TGTGCCACCAGAGAGAAAGCGGGGGGGCTCACAGATACGCAGTATTTT. Translated: CATREKAGGLTDTQYF.

This clone has at least ten counts. The rearrangement joins TRBV21-1 to TRBJ2-7; the D call TRBD1 from the table was never checked on the DNA. TRBV21-1 is a pseudogene. The CDR3 contains 15 residues. The CDR3 is CASSKIGPGGYEQYV. Here the CDR3 DNA reads TGTGCCAGCAGCAAAATTGGGCCAGGGGGCTACGAGCAGTACGTC.

This chain joins TRBV12-2 and TRBJ2-7. TRBV12-2 is a pseudogene. The CDR3 extends over 14 amino acids. The CDR3 is CASRLAQEIYEQYV. As DNA, the CDR3 is TGTGCAAGTCGCCTAGCCCAGGAGATCTACGAGCAGTACGTC.

To note about this clone: Distinct nucleotide sequences in the sample also encode this CDR3. The CDR3 reads CASSLPLSTQETQYF. The CDR3 DNA reads as TGTGCCAGCAGCTTGCCCCTATCCACCCAGGAGACCCAGTACTTC. The V and J genes are TRBV5-4 and TRBJ2-5; D gene uncertain. Germline CDR1 SGHNT, CDR2 YYREEE (reference sequence). This CDR3 spans 15 amino acids. Between the trimmed V and J ends, which lost 1 base and 5 bases, there was a span of 15 bases. The full variable domain, completed using reference TRBV5-4 and TRBJ2-5, is ETGVTQSPTHLIKTRGQQVTLRCSSQSGHNTVSWYQQALGQGPQFIFQYYREEENGRGNFPPRFSGLQFPNYSSELNVNALELDDSALYLCASSLPLSTQETQYFGPGTRLLVL.

V usage is TRBV21-1 and J usage is TRBJ1-5. TRBV21-1 is marked as a pseudogene. The CDR3 runs to 19 residues. Here the CDR3 DNA reads TGTGCCAGCAGCAAAGCGCTGGGGTCGCGGGGACTCCTCAATCAGCCCCAGCATTTT. This translates into CASSKALGSRGLLNQPQHF.